This T cell receptor (beta chain) was captured in a study of blood T cells in healthy people across ages. PCR was performed a second time for about 7 to 11 cycles using a sample-barcoded 5' primer and a J-beta primer mix. TCRdb ran MiXCR on the 5' RACE reads and lists one entry per CDR3 protein. The table records about 1.8 million distinct CDR3 sequences, approximately 50% of them present only once. V was clipped by 6 bases and J by 5 bases, with 4 bases between them. This CDR3 has 10 residues. The germline gives CDR1 MNHNS, CDR2 SASEGT. V gene TRBV6-1 combines with J gene TRBJ1-2; D ambiguous. This TCR derives from a woman in her thirties or forties in good health. Material for sequencing was blood. This chain's CDR3 is CASRTYGYTF. CDR3 coding DNA: TGTGCCAGCAGGACTTATGGCTACACCTTC.